One and the same sample provided the 3 T cell receptor beta chains below, sequenced in a study of T-cell reconstitution after alpha-beta-depleted transplantation in children. Preparation of the TCRbeta library was carried out with unique molecular identifiers. TCRdb re-called the PCR reads through MiXCR, storing one row per CDR3 protein. The table has 580,000 or so distinct CDR3 sequences, around 23% seen once. Specimen: PBMCs, mostly from graft donor cells, collected 360 days after TCRalphabeta/CD19-depleted stem cell transplant. These TCRs come from a boy younger than two who had a stem cell transplant for acute myeloid leukemia, so the T cells may come from the graft donor.

This clonotype has at least ten counts. This chain joins TRBV6-6 and TRBJ2-1, with D hard to call. From germline, CDR1 is MNHNY and CDR2 SVGAGI (reference sequence). The V and J ends lost 6 bases and 4 bases respectively, with 7 bases between them. There are 12 residues in the CDR3. The CDR3 region is CASSPEYNEQFF. CDR3 nucleotide sequence: TGTGCCAGCAGCCCCGAGTACAATGAGCAGTTCTTC.

This clonotype came up a few times. The chain is built from TRBV4-3 and TRBJ2-7; maybe TRBD2 (6 bases). The CDR3 covers 15 residues. The V gene lost 0 bases and the J gene lost 2 bases, with 11 bases spanning the gap. The germline CDR1 and CDR2 sequences are LGHNA and YSLEER. The CDR3 sequence is CASSQEGIAAYEQYF. CDR3 sequence (DNA): TGCGCCAGCAGCCAAGAGGGAATAGCGGCCTACGAGCAGTACTTC.

The sample holds a few counts of this clonotype. V and J are TRBV12-3 or TRBV12-4 and TRBJ1-5; a possible D gene is TRBD1 (6 bases). V was trimmed by 8 bases and J by 4 bases, leaving 15 bases between them. The CDR3 runs to 14 residues. The CDR3 sequence is CASRPGAGNQPQHF. The CDR3 coding sequence is TGTGCCAGCCGTCCAGGGGCAGGGAATCAGCCCCAGCATTTT.